The clone carrying this T cell receptor (beta chain) was seen at least ten times. What it binds is unknown. The data originate from a study of identical twins. General study findings and limits: Conclusions rested on cross-sectional statistics rather than following the same donors.

Germline values: CDR1 MDHEN, CDR2 SYDVKM. The J segment lost 1 base and the V segment lost 2 bases, leaving 5 bases of the junction unmatched. The CDR3 spans 16 residues. A single record per CDR3 protein comes from TCRdb applying MiXCR to the 5' RACE reads. The sample lists over 550,000 distinct CDR3 sequences, around 7.5% seen once, with about 1.6% in the top ten. The data also belong to a second study, concerning yellow fever vaccine responses in identical twins.

The origin of this receptor is a woman younger than 30 in good health. The rearrangement links TRBV28 to TRBJ2-5; 9 nucleotides agree with TRBD2. The material sequenced was PBMCs. DNA for the CDR3: TGTGCCAGCAGTTTAGAGGGACTAGCTACCCAAGAGACCCAGTACTTC. Translated, it gives CASSLEGLATQETQYF.